The 10 T cell receptor beta chains given below trace back to one sample, sequenced in a study of T cell responses to AZD1222 COVID-19 vaccine. Clones were sequenced by immunoSEQ multiplex PCR, and TCRdb holds only the in-frame ones, with some missing. The top ten clones hold roughly 2% of a sample with roughly 140,000 clones, 88% of them seen once. Sequences were derived from peripheral blood, sampled on day 0 of AZD1222 vaccination. These receptors were collected from an adult in good health.

The rearrangement links TRBV6-1 to TRBJ1-2; 10 bases line up with TRBD1. Looked up from germline, CDR1 is MNHNS and CDR2 is SASEGT. J was trimmed by 0 bases and V by 3 bases; bases with no gene match: 1. The CDR3 consists of 15 residues. The CDR3 DNA follows: TGTGCCAGCAGTGAGACAGGGGGCACTAACTATGGCTACACCTTC. Its protein product is CASSETGGTNYGYTF.

The V call is TRBV19, the J call TRBJ2-6; no clear D gene. Trimming took 5 bases from V and 4 from J, leaving 15 bases between them. The CDR3 is 16 residues long. Germline V gene data show CDR1 as LNHDA and CDR2 as SQIVND (reference sequence). Here the CDR3 DNA reads TGTGCCAGTAGTCATACCCCTTCCGTAGGGGCCAACGTCCTGACTTTC. Its translation is CASSHTPSVGANVLTF. Full variable domain (rest looked up from reference TRBV19 and TRBJ2-6): DGGITQSPKYLFRKEGQNVTLSCEQNLNHDAMYWYRQDPGQGLRLIYYSQIVNDFQKGDIAEGYSVSREKKESFPLTVTSAQKNPTAFYLCASSHTPSVGANVLTFGAGSRLTVL.

This chain joins TRBV7-3 and TRBJ2-1; 8 positions match TRBD1. CDR1 is SGHTA, CDR2 FQGTGA, per germline. This CDR3 is built from 15 residues. The V segment lost 5 bases and the J segment 3 bases; nucleotides outside the gene matches: 6. The CDR3 sequence is CASSPNTGGYNEQFF. CDR3 in DNA: TGTGCCAGCAGCCCGAATACAGGGGGCTACAATGAGCAGTTCTTC.

The chain combines TRBV7-2 with TRBJ2-3, with a weak D call TRBD2 (6 bases). The CDR3 length is 15 residues. The V end lost 2 bases, the J end lost 1 base, and 10 bases lay between the germline ends. In germline, CDR1 is SGHTA, CDR2 FQGNSA. CDR3 sequence reads: CASSLMGEGTDTQYF. The CDR3 DNA reads as TGTGCCAGCAGCTTAATGGGGGAGGGCACAGATACGCAGTATTTT.

The chain uses TRBV11-3 and TRBJ2-7; 9 nucleotides align to TRBD1. Per germline, CDR1 SGHNT and CDR2 YENEEA. Germline trimming cut 4 bases from V and 5 bases from J; bases unmatched to any gene: 6. The CDR3 has 14 residues. CDR3 loop: CASSSGTGINEQYF. CDR3 bases: TGTGCCAGCAGCTCCGGGACAGGGATCAACGAGCAGTACTTC. The full variable domain, in which reference TRBV11-3 and TRBJ2-7 provide the parts outside the CDR3, is EAGVVQSPRYKIIEKKQPVAFWCNPISGHNTLYWYLQNLGQGPELLIRYENEEAVDDSQLPKDRFSAERLKGVDSTLKIQPAELGDSAVYLCASSSGTGINEQYFGPGTRLTVT.

The chain uses TRBV9 and TRBJ1-1; D gene ambiguous. The CDR3 totals 16 residues. Germline lookup yields CDR1 SGDLS and CDR2 YYNGEE. Deletions cut 0 bases from V and 4 bases from J, with 16 bases between. The CDR3 reads CASSVGLDRWSTEAFF. As DNA, the CDR3 is TGTGCCAGCAGCGTAGGTCTGGATCGGTGGAGCACTGAAGCTTTCTTT.

This chain links TRBV19 with TRBJ2-7, with D hard to call. This CDR3 comprises 13 residues. The V gene's germline CDR1 is LNHDA and CDR2 SQIVND (reference sequence). V gave up 3 bases and J gave up 6 bases, with 12 bases separating them. The CDR3 nucleotides read TGTGCCAGTAGTATTCTGGACGGGTCCGAGCAGTACTTC. Encoded protein: CASSILDGSEQYF.

This clone was detected a few times. Here the CDR3 reads CASSPTEGEQYF. The CDR3 nucleotides are TGTGCCAGCAGCCCTACAGAAGGCGAGCAGTACTTC. The V gene is TRBV14, the J gene TRBJ2-7; no clear D. Trimming took 4 bases from V and 6 from J, leaving 10 bases between them. The CDR3 covers 12 residues. Germline CDR1 is SGHDN and CDR2 is FVKESK.

V gene TRBV7-2 combines with J gene TRBJ2-7; 10 positions match TRBD1. Per the germline V gene, CDR1 is SGHTA and CDR2 is FQGNSA. This CDR3 has 15 residues. The ends lost 2 bases at V and 4 bases at J; junction bases unmatched: 5. The CDR3 loop is CASSLTGQGPYEQYF. In nucleotides, the CDR3 is TGTGCCAGCAGCTTAACGGGACAGGGGCCATACGAGCAGTACTTC.

Note on this clone: In the same sample, other DNA sequences code for this CDR3. V is TRBV7-2 and J is TRBJ2-1, with 13 bases identical to TRBD2. The CDR3 has 15 residues. Trimming cost V 4 bases and J 6 bases; bases outside gene matches: 3. The germline V gene encodes CDR1 SGHTA and CDR2 FQGNSA. CDR3 DNA sequence: TGTGCCAGCAGCTGGACTAGCGGGAGTGGCAATGAGCAGTTCTTC. Its translation is CASSWTSGSGNEQFF.